This T cell receptor beta chain was recorded in a study of blood T cell repertoires in COVID-19. At the level of the study: Both acute and convalescent COVID-19 samples were obtained from the United States, Italy and Spain. Sources were T cells, B-cell-depleted T cells, or PBMCs; the material itself was cDNA or gDNA.

Original processing notes: Amplification of reference gene primers was used by the study to estimate nucleated cell counts. Data came from immunoSEQ multiplex PCR; TCRdb stores just in-frame clones and leaves some out. V and J calls and clone size are as listed in that table; D and trimming were resolved from the DNA. Counted here are roughly 280,000 clones, roughly 83% occurring once; the ten biggest clones make up around 4.5%. CDR1 is LNHDA and CDR2 is SQIVND in the germline V gene (reference sequence). The CDR3 has 14 amino acids. V lost 6 bases, J lost 3 bases, and 15 bases lay in between. Sample: peripheral blood. The source is a man between 60 and 75 years old who had recovered from COVID-19. The chain recombines TRBV19 with TRBJ2-7, with a possible D match to TRBD1 (6 bases). For the CDR3, the DNA is TGTGCCAGTAGCCCGACCGGGACAAACTACGAGCAGTACTTC. This sequence encodes CASSPTGTNYEQYF.